This TCR beta chain was documented in a study of OX40 agonist ivuxolimab in advanced cancers. CDR3 length equals 13 residues. Germline V gene sequence: CDR1 GTSNPN, CDR2 SVGIG (reference sequence). Trimming pared 0 bases from V and 5 bases from J, leaving 8 bases between. Using immunoSEQ multiplex PCR, the repertoire was profiled, and TCRdb retains in-frame clones only, with some absent. The sample has 60,000 to 70,000 clones; 85% to 90% are singletons. Study-wide results and limits: CD4+ and CD8+ blood T cells expanded clonally by week 6 at 0.1 to 3.0 mg/kg.

This clone was counted a few times. The antigen remains undetermined. This receptor was taken from an adult with an advanced solid tumor such as melanoma, head and neck, liver or kidney cancer. The V call is TRBV30, the J call TRBJ1-5; no reliable D call. Sequences were derived from CD4+ or CD8+ T cells sorted from blood, sampled in a trial of the OX40 agonist ivuxolimab. CDR3 DNA: TGTGCCTGGAGTGTTATGAGTGATCAGCCCCAGCATTTT. Its protein product is CAWSVMSDQPQHF. Full variable domain (rest looked up from reference TRBV30 and TRBJ1-5): SQTIHQWPATLVQPVGSPLSLECTVEGTSNPNLYWYRQAAGRGLQLLFYSVGIGQISSEVPQNLSASRPQDRQFILSSKKLLLSDSGFYLCAWSVMSDQPQHFGDGTRLSIL.